The subject of this entry is one T cell receptor beta chain. What it binds is not known. CDR3 length: 16 amino acids. Germline loops: CDR1 MNHEY, CDR2 SVGAGI. Trimming took off 0 bases at V and 0 bases at J, with 10 bases between the two ends. This sample is drawn from a study of T-cell memory formation after mild COVID-19. Study observations and caveats: Still unconfirmed is whether the second-wave clones peaking on day 37 recognized SARS-CoV-2.

TCRdb redid the calling of the 5' RACE reads with MiXCR, one entry per CDR3 protein. The sample has about 350,000 distinct CDR3 sequences, roughly 15% seen once; the top ten hold approximately 22%. The origin of this receptor is a man aged 18 to 29 who had mild COVID-19 (a few samples of this study predate the infection). Cell type and time point are not known. The sequencing sample was made of PBMCs or a T cell subset sorted from them (not recorded which). This chain connects TRBV6-5 to TRBJ2-3; unclear D gene. The CDR3 loop reads CASSYSGNPSTDTQYF. Here the CDR3 DNA reads TGTGCCAGCAGTTACTCGGGCAATCCTAGCACAGATACGCAGTATTTT.